This TCR beta chain emerged from a study of shared clonotypes between healthy human individuals. Naive CD8 populations comprised CD45RO-negative cells positively selected for CCR7, excluding terminally differentiated effector memory CD45RA+ cells. Per the original data handling: In the immunoSEQ data, sequences were junction-only and lacked quality scores, so filtering differed. The protocol was immunoSEQ multiplex PCR, while the TCRdb copy is restricted to in-frame clones and leaves out a portion. That table furnishes V, J and clone size, whereas the DNA furnished D and trimming. The table lists nearly 2 million clones, approximately 95% of them singletons. From germline, CDR1 is PRHDT and CDR2 FYEKMQ (reference sequence). The CDR3 length is 16 residues. V was trimmed by 5 bases and J by 4 bases, leaving 19 bases between them.

Material for sequencing was naive CD8+ T cells sorted from blood. The chain employs TRBV13 and TRBJ2-3; D may be TRBD2 (7 bases). The clonotype comes from a young man in good health. CDR3 DNA sequence: TGTGCCAGCAGCCCCTTTGGGGGGGGGCACTCAGATACGCAGTATTTT. It specifies CASSPFGGGHSDTQYF.